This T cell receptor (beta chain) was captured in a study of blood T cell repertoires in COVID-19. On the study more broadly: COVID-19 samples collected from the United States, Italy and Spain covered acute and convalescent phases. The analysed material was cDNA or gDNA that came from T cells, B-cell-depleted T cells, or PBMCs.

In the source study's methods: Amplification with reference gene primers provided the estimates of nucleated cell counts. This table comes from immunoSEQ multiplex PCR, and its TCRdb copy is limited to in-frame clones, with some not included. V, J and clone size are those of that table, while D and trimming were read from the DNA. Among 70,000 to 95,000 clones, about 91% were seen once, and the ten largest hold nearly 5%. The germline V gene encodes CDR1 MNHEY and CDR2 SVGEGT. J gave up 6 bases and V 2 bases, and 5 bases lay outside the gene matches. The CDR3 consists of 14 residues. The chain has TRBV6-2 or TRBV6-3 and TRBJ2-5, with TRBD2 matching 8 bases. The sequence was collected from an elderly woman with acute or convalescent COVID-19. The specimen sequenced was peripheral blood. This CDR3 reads CASSYGGGRKTQYF. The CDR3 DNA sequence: TGTGCCAGCAGTTACGGCGGGGGGCGTAAGACCCAGTACTTC.